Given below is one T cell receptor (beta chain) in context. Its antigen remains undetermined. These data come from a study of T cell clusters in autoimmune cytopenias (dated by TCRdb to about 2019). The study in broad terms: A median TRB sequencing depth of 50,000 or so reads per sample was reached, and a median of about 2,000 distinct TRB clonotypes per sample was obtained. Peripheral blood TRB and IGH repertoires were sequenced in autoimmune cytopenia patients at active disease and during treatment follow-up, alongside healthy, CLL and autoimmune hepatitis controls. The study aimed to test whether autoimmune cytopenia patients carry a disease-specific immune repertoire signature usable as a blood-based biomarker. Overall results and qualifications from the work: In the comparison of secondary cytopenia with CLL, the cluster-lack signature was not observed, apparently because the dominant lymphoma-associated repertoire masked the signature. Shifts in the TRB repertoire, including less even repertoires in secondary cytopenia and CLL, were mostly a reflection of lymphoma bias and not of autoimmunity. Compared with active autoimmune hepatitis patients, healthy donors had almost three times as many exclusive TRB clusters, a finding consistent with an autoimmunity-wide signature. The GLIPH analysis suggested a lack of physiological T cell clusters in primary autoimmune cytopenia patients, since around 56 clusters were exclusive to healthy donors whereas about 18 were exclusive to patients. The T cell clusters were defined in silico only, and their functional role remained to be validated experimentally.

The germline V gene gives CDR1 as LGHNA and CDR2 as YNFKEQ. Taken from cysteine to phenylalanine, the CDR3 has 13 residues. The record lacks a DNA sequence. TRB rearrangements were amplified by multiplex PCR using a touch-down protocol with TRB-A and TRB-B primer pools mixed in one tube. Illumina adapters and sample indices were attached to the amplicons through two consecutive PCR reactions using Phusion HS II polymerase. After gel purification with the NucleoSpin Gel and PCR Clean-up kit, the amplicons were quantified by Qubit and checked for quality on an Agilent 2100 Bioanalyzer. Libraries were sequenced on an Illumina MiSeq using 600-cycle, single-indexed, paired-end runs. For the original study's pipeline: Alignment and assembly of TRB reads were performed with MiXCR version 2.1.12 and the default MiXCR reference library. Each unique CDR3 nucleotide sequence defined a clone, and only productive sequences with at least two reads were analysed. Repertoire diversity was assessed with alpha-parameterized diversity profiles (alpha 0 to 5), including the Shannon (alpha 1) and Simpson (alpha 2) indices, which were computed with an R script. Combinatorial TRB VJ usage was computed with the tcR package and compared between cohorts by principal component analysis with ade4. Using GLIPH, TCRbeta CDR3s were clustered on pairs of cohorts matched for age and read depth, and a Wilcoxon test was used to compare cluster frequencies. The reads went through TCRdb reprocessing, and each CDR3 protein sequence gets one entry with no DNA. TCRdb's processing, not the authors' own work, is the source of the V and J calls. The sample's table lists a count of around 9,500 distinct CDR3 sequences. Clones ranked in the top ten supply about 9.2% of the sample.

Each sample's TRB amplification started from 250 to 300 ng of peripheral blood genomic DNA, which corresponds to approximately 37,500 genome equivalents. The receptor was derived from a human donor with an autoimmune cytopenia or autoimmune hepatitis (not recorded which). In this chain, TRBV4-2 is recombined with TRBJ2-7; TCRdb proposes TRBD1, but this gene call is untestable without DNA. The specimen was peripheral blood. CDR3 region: CASSQTGVGEQYF.